The clone carrying this TCR beta chain showed up just a few times. Antigen: not known. The record originates from a study of post-analysis software for immune sequencing data. TCR beta cDNA libraries included unique molecular identifiers. TCRdb re-called the PCR reads with MiXCR, one entry per CDR3 protein. The data contain approximately 350,000 distinct CDR3 sequences, around 37% of them singletons. CDR1 is SEHNR, CDR2 FQNEAQ, per germline (reference sequence). The length of the CDR3 is 14 residues. The ends lost 6 bases at V and 7 bases at J; junction bases unmatched: 8. Overall study results and limits: Patients used about five TRBV segments, including TRBV5-6, TRBV5-1 and TRBV20-1, more often than controls. Relative to controls, patients with multiple sclerosis showed significantly lower normalized Chao1 diversity.

The source material was blood. This rearrangement joins TRBV7-9 to TRBJ2-1, with 8 bases lining up with TRBD1. This receptor was obtained from a girl between 10 and 17 years old with multiple sclerosis. CDR3 sequence reads: CASRMDTGGNEQFF. The CDR3 DNA reads as TGTGCCAGCAGGATGGATACAGGGGGGAATGAGCAGTTCTTC.